This TCR beta chain comes out of a study of T cells in Graves' hyperthyroidism and ophthalmopathy. Overall study results and limits: Most expanded thyroid clonotypes above 0.001 also appeared in blood. Ophthalmopathy was model-predicted a median about 6.7 months pre-onset.

Aged 18 to 65, the patients had hyperthyroidism that was newly diagnosed and had lasted under 2 months. In its sample, this clonotype was seen many times. Its antigen is still unknown. It was RNA transcripts that yielded the amplified TCR beta CDR3 regions. In the first-round RT-PCR of the TCR CDR3, the HTBI primer set was used. TCRdb processed the multiplex PCR reads anew with MiXCR; each CDR3 protein has one entry. Of a few hundred thousand distinct CDR3 sequences listed, 19% were seen once; the top ten hold 3.7%. The source material was blood. The TCR originated in a woman between 18 and 30 years old with Graves' hyperthyroidism.

This CDR3 is CASSLVRGRRSTEAFF. CDR3 DNA sequence: TGTGCCAGCAGCTTAGTCAGGGGTCGGAGGTCCACTGAAGCTTTCTTT. The V gene is TRBV7-8, the J gene TRBJ1-1; the D gene is possibly TRBD1 (6 bases). Germline V gene sequence: CDR1 SGHVS, CDR2 FQNEAQ. Trimming removed 1 base from V and 4 bases from J, with 16 bases in between. This CDR3 spans 16 amino acids.